These T cell receptor beta chains were read from a single sample in a study of blood T cell repertoires in COVID-19. Clones were sequenced by immunoSEQ multiplex PCR, and TCRdb holds only the in-frame ones, with some missing. The table has tens of thousands of clones, over 75% seen once. Sequencing input: peripheral blood. The source of these receptors is a man aged 70-80 years with acute or convalescent COVID-19. Each CDR3 is given with its conserved first and last residue.

>TRBJ1-4|TRBV21-1
CASSKGTRDRDVPCIEKLFF
>TRBJ1-2|TRBV6-5
CASIRHRDSNYGYTF
>TRBJ1-5|TRBV11-3
CASRHRRGRSTCQPQHF
>TRBJ2-1|TRBV10-1
CASSALAGQEQFF
>TRBJ1-2|TRBV9
CASSVGTGDYGYTF
>TRBJ1-1|TRBV4-1
CASSQNSYMNTEAFF
>TRBJ1-3|TRBV5-6
CASSLTGTGHSNTIYF
>TRBJ1-1|TRBV28
CASSKQGVPEAFF
>TRBJ1-5|TRBV28
CASSFMGASGDRARQPQHF
>TRBJ2-3|TRBV3-1/TRBV3-2
CASSQDGTGTDTQYF
>TRBJ2-7|TRBV19
CASSITGTGLYEQYF
>TRBJ2-1|TRBV14
CASSSSGAGLRTDEQFF
>TRBJ1-6|TRBV19
CASSIRPSDSPLHF
>TRBJ1-4|TRBV5-1
CASSPGQYNEKLFF
>TRBJ1-2|TRBV5-1
CASSLSQANRGYTF
>TRBJ1-4|TRBV18
CASSPGVGEKLFF
>TRBJ2-2|TRBV7-9
CASSRRTSGVGNTGELFF
>TRBJ2-2|TRBV9
CASSVGQRNTGELFF
>TRBJ1-5|TRBV9
CASSEQGARQPQHF
>TRBJ1-4|TRBV6-5
CASTRGGQGNEKLFF
>TRBJ1-6|TRBV11-1
CASSQGAKNSPLHF
>TRBJ2-7|TRBV6-2/TRBV6-3
CASSLIVLYEQYF
>TRBJ2-5|TRBV15
CATRRTGGYQETQYF
>TRBJ1-1|TRBV19
CASSIFPRGTEAFF
>TRBJ1-6|TRBV9
CASSVDGTGVSPLHF
>TRBJ2-5|TRBV2
CASSEAGGKETQYF
>TRBJ2-6|TRBV2
CASRKTQGTPPGANVLTF
>TRBJ1-2|TRBV11-2
CASSLGQINYGYTF
>TRBJ2-1|TRBV3-1/TRBV3-2
CASSQTPGTAEQFF
>TRBJ1-2|TRBV15
CATSRDQGGYGYTF
>TRBJ1-1|TRBV29-1
CSVVGLMNTEAFF
>TRBJ2-7|TRBV6-6
CASSYPFSGGEQYF